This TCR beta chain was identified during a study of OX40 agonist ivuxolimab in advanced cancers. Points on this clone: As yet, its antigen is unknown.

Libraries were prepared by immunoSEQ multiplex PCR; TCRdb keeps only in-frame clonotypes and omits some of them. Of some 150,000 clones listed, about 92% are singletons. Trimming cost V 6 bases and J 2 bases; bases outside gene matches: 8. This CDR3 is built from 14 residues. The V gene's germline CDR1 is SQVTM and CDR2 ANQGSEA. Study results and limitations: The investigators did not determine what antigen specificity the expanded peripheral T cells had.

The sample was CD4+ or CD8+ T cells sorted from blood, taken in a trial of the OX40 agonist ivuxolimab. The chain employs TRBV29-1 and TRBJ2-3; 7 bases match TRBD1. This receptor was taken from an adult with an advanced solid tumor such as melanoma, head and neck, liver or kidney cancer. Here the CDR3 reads CSVRQGFITDTQYF. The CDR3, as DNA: TGCAGCGTCCGACAGGGTTTTATCACAGATACGCAGTATTTT.